These T cell receptor beta chains were read from a single sample in a study of CD4 T cells in relation to SARS-CoV-2 and coronaviruses. Antigen specificity for these receptors is unknown. Sequencing was performed with immunoSEQ multiplex PCR; in TCRdb, only in-frame clones are kept and a portion is missing. The table shows 15,000 to 18,000 clones, with approximately 73% occurring only once. The sequencing input was CD4+ T cells from PBMCs, cultured in vitro. The source of these receptors is a human donor in good health. CDR3s include the opening cysteine and the closing phenylalanine or tryptophan. Each record gives: V gene, J gene, D gene, clone size, CDR3 length, CDR3 protein, CDR3 DNA. D genes are given only for firm matches. Part of the rows lack a size; the others show once, few, many or a class for expanded clones.

TRBV19,TRBJ2-1,.,.,14,CASSIARSGNEQFF,TGTGCCAGTAGTATAGCCAGGTCTGGAAATGAGCAGTTCTTC
TRBV7-9,TRBJ1-3,.,.,16,CASSTHGGASGNTIYF,TGTGCCAGCAGCACCCATGGGGGGGCCTCTGGAAACACCATATATTTT
TRBV11-2,TRBJ1-3,.,.,18,CASSLVGGRLISGNTIYF,TGTGCCAGCAGCTTAGTCGGGGGCAGATTAATATCTGGAAACACCATATATTTT
TRBV30,TRBJ2-2,.,.,15,CAWLTGTANTGELFF,TGTGCCTGGCTAACAGGGACCGCGAACACCGGGGAGCTGTTTTTT
TRBV19,TRBJ2-3,TRBD1,.,14,CASSIEQGRDTQYF,TGTGCCAGTAGTATCGAACAGGGGCGAGATACGCAGTATTTT
TRBV4-2,TRBJ1-1,.,.,15,CASSQDYGSITEAFF,TGTGCCAGCAGCCAAGACTATGGCAGCATCACTGAAGCTTTCTTT
TRBV30,TRBJ1-1,TRBD1,.,12,CAWDRESTEAFF,TGTGCCTGGGACAGGGAGAGCACTGAAGCTTTCTTT
TRBV3-1/TRBV3-2,TRBJ2-7,.,.,15,CASSRGWGGTDEQYF,TGTGCCAGCAGCCGCGGTTGGGGGGGCACCGACGAGCAGTACTTC
TRBV7-6,TRBJ2-7,.,.,15,CASSSGDGDTYEQYF,TGTGCCAGCAGTTCTGGGGACGGTGATACCTACGAGCAGTACTTC
TRBV19,TRBJ2-1,.,.,15,CASTTLATSYNEQFF,TGTGCCAGTACTACTCTAGCGACCTCCTACAATGAGCAGTTCTTC
TRBV19,TRBJ2-2,.,.,14,CASVGQGYTGELFF,TGTGCCAGTGTTGGGCAGGGGTACACCGGGGAGCTGTTTTTT
TRBV27,TRBJ1-3,.,few,11,CASRAGNTIYF,TGTGCCAGCAGGGCCGGAAACACCATATATTTT
TRBV18,TRBJ2-7,TRBD2,.,13,CASSTGTIYEQYF,TGTGCCAGCTCCACCGGGACTATATACGAGCAGTACTTC
TRBV2,TRBJ1-2,.,.,14,CASREGVVNYGYTF,TGTGCCAGCAGGGAAGGGGTTGTAAACTATGGCTACACCTTC
TRBV21-1,TRBJ2-2,.,.,21,CASPLDRASTSGRGSTGELFF,TGTGCCAGTCCCTTGGACAGGGCATCAACTAGCGGGAGGGGAAGCACCGGGGAGCTGTTTTTT
TRBV11-2,TRBJ1-1,.,.,13,CASSLGLGSEAFF,TGTGCCAGCAGCTTAGGTTTGGGCTCTGAAGCTTTCTTT
TRBV29-1,TRBJ2-7,TRBD2,.,13,CSVVLAGPYEQYF,TGCAGCGTTGTTCTAGCGGGGCCCTACGAGCAGTACTTC
TRBV10-3,TRBJ1-6,.,.,15,CAISESGGDNSPLHF,TGTGCCATCAGTGAGTCTGGGGGGGATAATTCACCCCTCCACTTT
TRBV5-1,TRBJ2-1,TRBD1,.,15,CASSGRQGGWTIEFF,TGCGCCAGCAGCGGAAGACAGGGCGGTTGGACGATTGAGTTCTTC
TRBV11-2,TRBJ1-4,.,.,14,CASSLGQANEKLFF,TGTGCCAGCAGCTTAGGACAGGCTAATGAAAAACTGTTTTTT
TRBV15,TRBJ1-1,.,.,13,CATSESGFTEAFF,TGTGCCACCAGCGAATCAGGGTTCACTGAAGCTTTCTTT
TRBV2,TRBJ2-1,TRBD2,.,14,CASSDLAGGNEQFF,TGTGCCAGCAGTGACCTAGCGGGAGGGAATGAGCAGTTCTTC
TRBV3-1/TRBV3-2,TRBJ1-1,.,few,13,CASSPRQDTEAFF,TGTGCCAGCAGCCCGAGACAGGACACTGAAGCTTTCTTT
TRBV6-5,TRBJ1-2,TRBD1,.,14,CASRRGQGAYGYTF,TGTGCCAGCAGGAGGGGACAGGGAGCGTATGGCTACACCTTC
TRBV6-5,TRBJ1-3,TRBD1,.,15,CASSEETGGGNTIYF,TGTGCCAGCTCCGAAGAGACAGGGGGAGGAAACACCATATATTTT
TRBV5-1,TRBJ2-3,.,.,15,CASSLKISSTDTQYF,TGCGCCAGCAGCTTGAAGATATCTAGCACAGATACGCAGTATTTT
TRBV7-3,TRBJ1-5,.,few,13,CASSLTRGQPQHF,TGTGCCAGCAGCTTAACCAGGGGTCAGCCCCAGCATTTT
TRBV2,TRBJ2-3,.,.,11,CASRGRDTQYF,TGTGCCAGCAGGGGGAGAGATACGCAGTATTTT
TRBV7-8,TRBJ2-1,.,.,13,CASSRAAFSEQFF,TGTGCCAGCAGCCGTGCGGCCTTTAGTGAGCAGTTCTTC
TRBV2,TRBJ1-4,.,few,15,CASSEAGTGNEKLFF,TGTGCCAGCAGTGAAGCCGGGACGGGGAATGAAAAACTGTTTTTT
TRBV5-1,TRBJ1-6,.,.,15,CASSLDGPDNSPLHF,TGCGCCAGCAGCTTGGATGGGCCTGATAATTCACCCCTCCACTTT
TRBV7-2,TRBJ1-1,.,.,13,CASSLGPSGKAFF,TGTGCCAGCAGCTTGGGTCCATCAGGAAAAGCTTTCTTT
TRBV5-1,TRBJ2-7,.,.,15,CASSLGDIVVYEQYF,TGCGCCAGCAGCTTGGGGGACATTGTCGTCTACGAGCAGTACTTC
TRBV12-3/TRBV12-4,TRBJ2-2,TRBD1,.,13,CASSPSDRGQLFF,TGTGCCAGCAGCCCGAGTGACAGGGGGCAGCTGTTTTTT
TRBV5-1,TRBJ2-7,TRBD2,.,14,CASSNGLAGLEQYF,TGCGCCAGCAGCAACGGACTAGCGGGATTGGAGCAGTACTTC
TRBV7-9,TRBJ1-1,.,few,15,CASSLGSTGDTEAFF,TGTGCCAGCAGCTTAGGATCGACAGGTGATACTGAAGCTTTCTTT
TRBV24-1,TRBJ2-7,TRBD1,.,16,CATSENEWTGVNEQYF,TGTGCCACCAGTGAAAATGAATGGACAGGGGTAAACGAGCAGTACTTC
TRBV9,TRBJ2-5,.,.,17,CASSVKRWGLLRETQYF,TGTGCCAGCAGCGTAAAACGTTGGGGGTTGCTCAGAGAGACCCAGTACTTC
TRBV5-4,TRBJ1-3,TRBD1,.,16,CASSLAQTGLGNTIYF,TGTGCCAGCAGCTTGGCCCAGACAGGGTTGGGAAACACCATATATTTT
TRBV7-3,TRBJ1-1,.,.,15,CASSLRAATNTEAFF,TGTGCCAGCAGCTTACGTGCCGCGACGAACACTGAAGCTTTCTTT
TRBV28,TRBJ2-2,TRBD1,.,14,CASLQGTNTGELFF,TGTGCCAGCCTACAGGGGACGAACACCGGGGAGCTGTTTTTT
TRBV6-1,TRBJ2-7,.,.,13,CASSETKTYEQYF,TGTGCCAGCAGTGAAACAAAAACCTACGAGCAGTACTTC
TRBV11-2,TRBJ1-4,TRBD1,.,16,CASSLAATGKVEKLFF,TGTGCCAGCAGCTTAGCCGCGACAGGGAAGGTTGAAAAACTGTTTTTT
TRBV7-3,TRBJ1-1,.,.,13,CASSLYKNTEAFF,TGTGCCAGCAGCTTATACAAGAACACTGAAGCTTTCTTT
TRBV24-1,TRBJ2-5,TRBD1,.,16,CATSDRGQGAVETQYF,TGTGCCACCAGTGACCGAGGACAGGGGGCGGTGGAGACCCAGTACTTC
TRBV2,TRBJ2-7,.,.,12,CASSEDEGEQYF,TGTGCCAGCAGTGAAGACGAGGGCGAGCAGTACTTC
TRBV19,TRBJ1-4,.,.,14,CASSIRGTNEKLFF,TGTGCCAGTAGTATCAGGGGTACTAATGAAAAACTGTTTTTT
TRBV7-2,TRBJ1-6,.,.,15,CASSFLLGGNSPLHF,TGTGCCAGCAGCTTTCTCCTGGGGGGTAATTCACCCCTCCACTTT
TRBV24-1,TRBJ2-3,TRBD2,.,15,CATSTSGGNTDTQYF,TGTGCCACCAGTACTAGCGGAGGGAACACAGATACGCAGTATTTT
TRBV6-5,TRBJ2-5,.,.,12,CASNPTEGTQYF,TGTGCCAGCAATCCGACCGAAGGGACCCAGTACTTC
TRBV10-2,TRBJ1-5,.,.,14,CASSESHLNQPQHF,TGCGCCAGCAGTGAGTCCCACCTTAATCAGCCCCAGCATTTT
TRBV19,TRBJ2-3,TRBD1,.,16,CASSIVPGQGGDTQYF,TGTGCCAGTAGTATAGTTCCGGGACAGGGGGGCGATACGCAGTATTTT
TRBV7-8,TRBJ2-1,.,.,18,CASSLSGVGMSSYNEQFF,TGTGCCAGCAGCTTATCTGGAGTTGGGATGAGCTCCTACAATGAGCAGTTCTTC
TRBV19,TRBJ2-2,.,.,14,CASSRGAATGELFF,TGTGCCAGTAGTCGGGGGGCCGCAACCGGGGAGCTGTTTTTT